Below, 27 T cell receptor beta chains from the same sample are listed, as sequenced in a study of T cell changes during pregnancy in multiple sclerosis. Only in-frame clones appear in the TCRdb table, and some are missing; sequencing was by immunoSEQ multiplex PCR. The sample contains fewer than 45,000 clones, roughly nine tenths of which appear only once. Material: CD4+ T cells from peripheral blood mononuclear cells, obtained in the first trimester of pregnancy. All receptors derive from a female donor with multiple sclerosis, enrolled in a pregnancy study.

In this sample, this clone turned up once. The chain combines TRBV10-3 with TRBJ1-1, with D possibly matching TRBD1 (5 bases). This CDR3 has 13 residues. The germline V and J ends were trimmed by 0 bases and 5 bases, with 7 bases remaining between them. The germline CDR1 and CDR2 sequences are ENHRY and SYGVKD. The CDR3: CAISESQGTEAFF. The CDR3 DNA is TGTGCCATCAGTGAGTCGCAGGGAACTGAAGCTTTCTTT.

V and J are TRBV2 and TRBJ2-7; 8 bases line up with TRBD2. This CDR3 comprises 17 residues. After removal of 1 base from V and 6 bases from J, the junction contained 14 bases not matched to a gene. Germline CDR1 reads SNHLY; CDR2 reads FYNNEI. The CDR3 region is CASSEGLAFLWGGEQYF. The DNA for the CDR3 is TGTGCCAGCAGTGAAGGACTAGCGTTCCTTTGGGGAGGCGAGCAGTACTTC.

The chain combines TRBV6-5 with TRBJ1-2, with D maybe TRBD1 (5 bases). CDR1 and CDR2 from the germline V gene are MNHEY and SVGAGI. The CDR3 totals 14 residues. The ends were cut back, 6 bases at V and 1 base at J, with 12 bases in the middle. DNA for the CDR3: TGTGCCAGCAGGGGGGGTCCCGTTAACTATGGCTACACCTTC. This gives the protein CASRGGPVNYGYTF.

The chain has TRBV6-6 and TRBJ1-4; D remains ambiguous. Germline V gene data show CDR1 as MNHNY and CDR2 as SVGAGI (reference sequence). Deletions cut 1 base from V and 1 base from J, with 7 bases between. The CDR3 contains 15 residues. CDR3 DNA: TGTGCCAGCAGTTACTGGGCCGGAACTAATGAAAAACTGTTTTTT. Translating it yields CASSYWAGTNEKLFF.

This chain links TRBV18 with TRBJ2-2, with 9 bases that match TRBD1. Germline V gene lookup returns CDR1 KGHSH and CDR2 LQKENI. V shed 0 bases, J shed 1 base, and the junction held 3 bases outside the gene matches. The CDR3 covers 17 residues. The DNA for the CDR3 is TGTGCCAGCTCACCACCACAGGGGGCGCAGAACACCGGGGAGCTGTTTTTT. It codes for CASSPPQGAQNTGELFF.

The rearrangement uses TRBV21-1 and TRBJ1-2; no check of the table's D call, TRBD1, against the DNA was made. TRBV21-1 is designated a pseudogene. The CDR3 loop spans 18 amino acids. The CDR3 sequence is CASSKEGDRRGGTRGYTF. The CDR3 DNA is TGTGCCAGCAGCAAAGAGGGGGACAGGAGAGGGGGTACTCGTGGCTACACCTTC.

The chain has TRBV30 and TRBJ2-2, with a possible D match to TRBD2 (6 bases). The V and J ends lost 1 base and 7 bases respectively, with 31 bases between them. The germline V gene has CDR1 GTSNPN and CDR2 SVGIG (reference sequence). The length of the CDR3 is 20 residues. The CDR3 DNA reads as TGTGCCTGGAGTGGATTACGTTCCTACGGCTCCCGGGGGATGGTCGGGGAGCTGTTTTTT. Amino acid sequence: CAWSGLRSYGSRGMVGELFF.

This clone was found once. The V and J genes are TRBV12-5 and TRBJ1-2; D is unresolved. The CDR3 consists of 13 residues. Trimming stripped 7 bases from V and 4 bases from J, with 13 bases between. Germline values: CDR1 LGHNT, CDR2 FRNRAP. Here the CDR3 reads CASAPDGIYGYTF. CDR3 coding DNA: TGTGCTAGTGCCCCGGACGGGATCTATGGCTACACCTTC.

The genes are TRBV10-3 and TRBJ1-1; D remains unclear. Germline CDR1 ENHRY, CDR2 SYGVKD. This CDR3 is built from 11 residues. Trimming pared 6 bases from V and 3 bases from J, leaving 5 bases between. The CDR3 is CAIRADTEAFF. As DNA, the CDR3 is TGTGCCATCAGGGCGGACACTGAAGCTTTCTTT.

This clone was seen a few times. The V call is TRBV29-1, the J call TRBJ1-2; D uncertain. CDR1 is SQVTM, CDR2 ANQGSEA, per germline. Deletions cut 4 bases from V and 2 bases from J, with 11 bases between. This CDR3 region has 13 residues. Here the CDR3 DNA reads TGCAGCGTTGGACTTCGGCGGAACTATGGCTACACCTTC. It yields the protein CSVGLRRNYGYTF.

This chain uses TRBV11-2 with TRBJ2-7, with 9 bases identical to TRBD2. This CDR3 has 18 residues. The V and J ends lost 5 bases and 2 bases, in that order; junction bases with no gene match: 16. Looked up from germline, CDR1 is SGHAT and CDR2 is FQNNGV. Written as DNA, the CDR3 is TGTGCCAGCAGCCCACTAAATAGGGCTAGCGGGGAACCCTACGAGCAGTACTTC. Translation gives CASSPLNRASGEPYEQYF.

The chain joins TRBV29-1 to TRBJ2-3, with 7 bases matching TRBD2. Germline CDR1 SQVTM, CDR2 ANQGSEA. Unmatched junction bases numbered 9, after V lost 8 bases and J lost 1 base. The CDR3 loop spans 14 amino acids. The CDR3 DNA follows: TGCAGCCCTAGCATAGCGGGCGGCACAGATACGCAGTATTTT. Its protein is CSPSIAGGTDTQYF.

The V gene is TRBV7-6, the J gene TRBJ2-2; D perhaps matches TRBD2 (6 bases). V lost 4 bases and J lost 1, with 16 bases in between. The CDR3 is 17 residues long. Germline V gene data show CDR1 as SGHVS and CDR2 as FNYEAQ. This chain's CDR3 is CASSSRPSAGNTGELFF. The DNA of the CDR3 is TGTGCCAGCAGCTCTAGACCTAGCGCCGGGAACACCGGGGAGCTGTTTTTT. Drawing the rest from reference TRBV7-6 and TRBJ2-2, the complete variable domain is GAGVSQSPRYKVTKRGQDVALRCDPISGHVSLYWYRQALGQGPEFLTYFNYEAQQDKSGLPNDRFSAERPEGSISTLTIQRTEQRDSAMYRCASSSRPSAGNTGELFFGEGSRLTVL.

The chain combines TRBV9 with TRBJ1-1; 7 positions agree with TRBD1. The CDR3 covers 16 residues. Germline assignment: CDR1 SGDLS and CDR2 YYNGEE. Trimming took 0 bases from V and 1 from J; bases not matched to a gene: 6. The CDR3 loop reads CASSVGTGATNTEAFF. Here the CDR3 DNA reads TGTGCCAGCAGCGTAGGTACAGGGGCTACGAACACTGAAGCTTTCTTT.

The CDR3 bases are TGTGCCACCAGCCGACAGAGCAATCAGCCCCAGCATTTT. Protein: CATSRQSNQPQHF. The rearrangement uses TRBV15 and TRBJ1-5; a weak D match, TRBD1 (5 bases). This CDR3 spans 13 amino acids. V was pared by 5 bases and J by 1 base, with 6 bases between. The germline CDR1 and CDR2 sequences are LNHNV and YYDKDF (reference sequence). Complete variable domain (other parts from reference TRBV15 and TRBJ1-5): DAMVIQNPRYQVTQFGKPVTLSCSQTLNHNVMYWYQQKSSQAPKLLFHYYDKDFNNEADTPDNFQSRRPNTSFCFLDIRSPGLGDTAMYLCATSRQSNQPQHFGDGTRLSIL.

This clone was detected once. V gene TRBV9 combines with J gene TRBJ1-1, with a possible D match to TRBD1 (5 bases). The CDR3 spans 14 residues. Trimming stripped 3 bases from V and 10 bases from J, with 19 bases between. Germline V gene data show CDR1 as SGDLS and CDR2 as YYNGEE. The CDR3 loop reads CASSARAQDTSAFF. CDR3 nucleotides: TGTGCCAGCAGCGCCCGAGCGCAGGACACTTCAGCTTTCTTT.

The chain combines TRBV30 with TRBJ1-2; TRBD1 is a possible D gene (5 bases). The V and J ends lost 4 bases and 2 bases respectively, with 11 bases between them. Germline values: CDR1 GTSNPN, CDR2 SVGIG (reference sequence). The CDR3 totals 13 residues. The CDR3 protein is CAWIPGGNYGYTF. CDR3 nucleotides: TGTGCCTGGATCCCGGGGGGGAACTATGGCTACACCTTC.

The chain employs TRBV7-8 and TRBJ1-4; no definite D call. The ends were cut back, 2 bases at V and 8 bases at J, with 12 bases in the middle. Germline CDR1 and CDR2: SGHVS and FQNEAQ. The CDR3 contains 14 residues. The CDR3 coding sequence is TGTGCCAGCAGCTTATCCGCCAGCGGGGAAAAACTGTTTTTT. Amino acid sequence: CASSLSASGEKLFF.

This CDR3 is CASSFGTSDFTDTQYF. CDR3 coding DNA: TGCGCCAGCAGCTTTGGGACTAGCGACTTCACAGATACGCAGTATTTT. This sequence joins TRBV5-1 and TRBJ2-3; 10 positions match TRBD2. With 2 bases clipped from V and 2 bases from J, the junction kept 5 bases outside the gene matches. The CDR3 runs to 16 residues. Germline loops: CDR1 SGHRS, CDR2 YFSETQ.

This chain uses TRBV19 with TRBJ1-4, with D perhaps matching TRBD1 (5 bases). V was clipped by 7 bases and J by 7 bases, with 22 bases between them. The V gene's germline CDR1 is LNHDA and CDR2 SQIVND (reference sequence). The CDR3 is made up of 16 amino acids. The CDR3 region is CASNPQTPGHREKLFF. CDR3 DNA: TGTGCCAGTAACCCCCAAACTCCCGGACACCGTGAAAAACTGTTTTTT.

The CDR3 reads CASSQPPGQDTEAFF. The DNA of the CDR3 is TGTGCCAGCAGTCAACCCCCTGGACAGGACACTGAAGCTTTCTTT. The gene calls are TRBV6-6 and TRBJ1-1; the match to TRBD1 covers 7 bases. Germline V gene data show CDR1 as MNHNY and CDR2 as SVGAGI (reference sequence). The CDR3 is 15 residues long. V was pared by 5 bases and J by 3 bases, with 9 bases of the junction left unmatched.

The J gene is TRBJ1-1, the V gene TRBV9, with 9 bases identical to TRBD1. V lost 4 bases, J lost 0 bases, and 13 bases stayed unmatched. The CDR3 runs 18 residues. From germline, CDR1 is SGDLS and CDR2 YYNGEE. CDR3 in DNA: TGTGCCAGCAGCAGTAATCCGGGACAGGGACACATGAACACTGAAGCTTTCTTT. It is translated as CASSSNPGQGHMNTEAFF.

This sequence joins TRBV19 and TRBJ1-1; D may be TRBD1 (6 bases). The CDR3 is 14 residues long. Trimming removed 9 bases at V and 1 base at J, with 15 bases between. CDR1 is LNHDA, CDR2 SQIVND, per germline (reference sequence). The CDR3 region has the DNA TGTGCCAGCACCTACGACAGGAAGAACACTGAAGCTTTCTTT. It encodes CASTYDRKNTEAFF.

The chain recombines TRBV7-2 with TRBJ1-6; tentatively, D is TRBD1 (6 bases). The CDR3 covers 13 residues. The germline V gene encodes CDR1 SGHTA and CDR2 FQGNSA. Trimming took off 1 base at V and 9 bases at J, with 7 bases between the two ends. CDR3 loop: CASSLVGASPLHF. CDR3 DNA: TGTGCCAGCAGCTTAGTGGGGGCTTCACCCCTCCACTTT.

The chain combines TRBV5-6 with TRBJ2-7; 8 bases agree with TRBD2. CDR1 is SGHDT and CDR2 is YYEEEE in the germline V gene. Trimming at V came to 4 bases and at J to 0 bases, leaving 3 bases not matched to a gene. This CDR3 has 14 residues. The CDR3 nucleotides read TGTGCCAGCAGCCGGACTAGCTTCTCCTACGAGCAGTACTTC. This gives the protein CASSRTSFSYEQYF.

CDR3 residues: CSAGQNNEQFF. DNA for the CDR3: TGCAGCGCCGGACAGAACAATGAGCAGTTCTTC. The chain employs TRBV29-1 and TRBJ2-1, with D tentatively TRBD1 (6 bases). The CDR3 extends over 11 amino acids. Germline CDR1 SQVTM, CDR2 ANQGSEA. Trimming took off 7 bases at V and 5 bases at J, with 9 bases between the two ends.

The CDR3, as DNA: TGTGCCAGTTCGTCCGGGACAGTCTACAATGAGCAGTTCTTC. This codes for CASSSGTVYNEQFF. The chain combines TRBV6-5 with TRBJ2-1, with 7 bases fitting TRBD1. V trimming: 9 bases; J trimming: 3 bases; junction bases outside the gene matches: 8. The CDR3 is made up of 14 amino acids. Germline V gene sequence: CDR1 MNHEY, CDR2 SVGAGI.